This T cell receptor beta chain derives from a study of regulatory T cells in long-lasting Graves disease. About this clonotype itself: Its antigen is as yet unknown. This may stem from a read error, because a much larger clone lies one nucleotide away.

Stated time point: newly diagnosed GD, antithyroid drugs for less than 3 months. PBMCs provided the RNA from which the TCR library was made. CDR3 length equals 14 residues. Germline-derived CDR1 and CDR2 are ENHRY and SYGVKD. TCR beta libraries were built with iRepertoire HTBI primers and Arm-PCR of CDR3 regions. Each CDR3 protein gets one entry after TCRdb re-called the multiplex PCR reads with MiXCR. The table includes hundreds of thousands of distinct CDR3 sequences, 13% detected once. Overall study findings and caveats: Persistent disease samples used TRBV28, TRBJ1-2 and TRBJ2-5 preferentially.

These data were also reused for a study on T cells in Graves' hyperthyroidism and ophthalmopathy. This second study notes: Uncontrolled infections, other autoimmune diseases, pregnancy or lactation led to exclusion of patients. The HTBI set primed first-round TCR CDR3 RT-PCR.

Material: peripheral blood mononuclear cells (PBMCs), obtained at new diagnosis, from a patient treated with antithyroid drugs. The source of this sequence is a man aged 25 to 40 with Graves disease. V is TRBV10-3 and J is TRBJ2-1, with 9 bases fitting TRBD1. The CDR3 DNA sequence: TGTGCCATCAGTGAGCGGGACAGGGCCAATGAGCGGTTCTTC. Translated: CAISERDRANERFF.